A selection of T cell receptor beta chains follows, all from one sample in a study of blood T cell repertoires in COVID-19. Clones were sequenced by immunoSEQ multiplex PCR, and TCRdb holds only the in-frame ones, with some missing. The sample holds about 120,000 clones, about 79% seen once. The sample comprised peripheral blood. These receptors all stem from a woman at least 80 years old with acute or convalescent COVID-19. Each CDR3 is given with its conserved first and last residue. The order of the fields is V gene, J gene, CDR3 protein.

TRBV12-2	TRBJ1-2	CASRLDRGHEVDYGYTF
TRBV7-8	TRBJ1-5	CASSLAGQPQHF
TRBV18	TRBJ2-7	CASSPGGPYSYEQYF
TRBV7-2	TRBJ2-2	CASSLAPLTGVGNYGELFF
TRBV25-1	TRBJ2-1	CASSGGTGVRNEQFF
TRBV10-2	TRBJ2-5	CASSQGGETQYF
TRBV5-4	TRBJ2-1	CASSQDSSSYNEQFF
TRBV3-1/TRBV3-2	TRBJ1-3	CASSQGATGNTIYF
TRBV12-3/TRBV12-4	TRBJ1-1	CASSLQGGTEAFF
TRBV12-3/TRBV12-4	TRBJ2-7	CATSTWREYEQYF
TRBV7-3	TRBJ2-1	CASSSLGGLYNEQFF
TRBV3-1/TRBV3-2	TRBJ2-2	CASSQLGTGELFF
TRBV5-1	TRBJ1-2	CASSLNGRDYGYTF
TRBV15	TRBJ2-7	CATSRDKTGAYEQYF
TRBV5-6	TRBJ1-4	CASQGSNEKLFF
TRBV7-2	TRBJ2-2	CASRSGSRDGELFF
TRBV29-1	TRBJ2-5	CSVEVSGEKTQYF
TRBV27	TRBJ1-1	CASSPHRVPSVTEAFF
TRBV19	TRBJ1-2	CASSLKQGLGNYGYTF
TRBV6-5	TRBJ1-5	CASSQGRNQPQHF
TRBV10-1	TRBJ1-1	CASSESGGGRRTEAFF
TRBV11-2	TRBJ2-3	CASSLPAGRSPQYF
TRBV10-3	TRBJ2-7	CAISESKSRDRNEQYF
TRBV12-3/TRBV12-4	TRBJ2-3	CASSTPGTDTQYF
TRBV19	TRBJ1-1	CASRNQGNTEAFF
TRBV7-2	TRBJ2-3	CASSLVSGSINTQYF
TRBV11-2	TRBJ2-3	CASGQWGGQYF
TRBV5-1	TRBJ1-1	CASSLETRNTEAFF
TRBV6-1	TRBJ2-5	CASSVSRRPIQETQYF
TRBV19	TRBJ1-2	CASSEGRGYTF
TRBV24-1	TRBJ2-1	CATRGGRVDNEQFF
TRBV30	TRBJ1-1	CAWTRDRGTEAFF
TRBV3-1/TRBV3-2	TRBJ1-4	CASSQVGQGYQKLFF
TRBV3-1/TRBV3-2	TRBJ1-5	CASSQFTGDQPQHF
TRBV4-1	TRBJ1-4	CASSYNRVNEKLFF
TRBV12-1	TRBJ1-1	CASSCDRGAAQGLGTEAFF
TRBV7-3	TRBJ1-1	CASSLGAHRGMNTEAFF
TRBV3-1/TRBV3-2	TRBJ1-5	CASSQDRSFVDRVSNQPQHF
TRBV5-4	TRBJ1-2	CASSPDPGGYTF
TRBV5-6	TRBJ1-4	CASSAETNRGGTNEKLFF
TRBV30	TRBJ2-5	CAWGTVQETQYF
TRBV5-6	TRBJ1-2	CASSPNGVNYGYTF
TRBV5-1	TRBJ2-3	CASSLTGTSGSPGDTQYF
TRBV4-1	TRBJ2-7	CASMKASGSSYEQYF
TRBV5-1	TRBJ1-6	CASSKDSISSYNSPLHF
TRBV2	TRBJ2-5	CASSAGDVETQYF
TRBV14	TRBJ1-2	CASSPGLYGYTF
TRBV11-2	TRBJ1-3	CASSLAGFGNTIYF
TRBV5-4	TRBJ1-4	CASSLSQSSTNEKLFF